The clone carrying this TCR beta chain was seen many times. Its target is unknown. The junction had 8 bases not matched to a gene; V was cut back by 5 bases and J by 4 bases. The CDR3 length is 14 residues. Germline assignment: CDR1 DFQATT and CDR2 SNEGSKA (reference sequence). The data stem from a study of regulatory T cells in long-lasting Graves disease. Broader study findings: Comparison showed that persistent patients shared more public clonotypes (about 2,600) than new patients (approximately 930).

Libraries of TCR beta came from iRepertoire HTBI primers plus Arm-PCR of CDR3 regions. One entry per CDR3 protein, called by TCRdb with MiXCR from the multiplex PCR reads. The sample lists a few hundred thousand distinct CDR3 sequences, roughly 12% seen once, with approximately 17% in the top ten. Sample time point: newly diagnosed GD, antithyroid drugs for less than 3 months. PBMC RNA was the source of the TCR library. These data are also associated with another study on T cells in Graves' hyperthyroidism and ophthalmopathy. This second report adds: An initial round of RT-PCR targeting the TCR CDR3 relied on the HTBI primer set. Most thyroid clonotypes expanded above 0.001 were also detected in blood.

Specimen: peripheral blood mononuclear cells (PBMCs), collected at new diagnosis, from a patient treated with antithyroid drugs. The chain combines TRBV20-1 with TRBJ2-7; TRBD2 matches 10 bases. This TCR was recovered from a woman in her late teens or twenties with Graves disease. The CDR3 nucleotides are TGCAGTGCTCAGTTTAGCGGGAGGATTTACGAGCAGTACTTC. Its translation is CSAQFSGRIYEQYF.